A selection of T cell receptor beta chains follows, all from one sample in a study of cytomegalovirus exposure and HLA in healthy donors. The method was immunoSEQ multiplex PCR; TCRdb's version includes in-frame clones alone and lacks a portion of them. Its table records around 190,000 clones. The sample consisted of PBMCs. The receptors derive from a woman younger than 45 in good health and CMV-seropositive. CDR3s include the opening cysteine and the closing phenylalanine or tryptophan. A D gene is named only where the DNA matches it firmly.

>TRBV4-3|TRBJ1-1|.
TGCGCCAGCAGCCAAGATAGCGGGAACACTGAAGCTTTCTTT
CASSQDSGNTEAFF
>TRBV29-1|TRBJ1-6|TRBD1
TGCAGCGTTGAAGGAGCCAGGGGGACGCCTTGGGGTTCACCCCTCCACTTT
CSVEGARGTPWGSPLHF
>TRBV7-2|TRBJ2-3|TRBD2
TGTGCCAGCAGCTTAGGTCCTAGCGGATGGGGCGAGGATACGCAGTATTTT
CASSLGPSGWGEDTQYF
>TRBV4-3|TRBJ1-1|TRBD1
TGCGCCAGCAGCCAAGCGGACAGGGGCAACACTGAAGCTTTCTTT
CASSQADRGNTEAFF
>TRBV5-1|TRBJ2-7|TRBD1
TGCGCCAGCAGCCAAGGACAGGGTAAGCCCTACGAGCAGTACTTC
CASSQGQGKPYEQYF
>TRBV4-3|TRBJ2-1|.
TGCGCCAGCAGCCAAGATAGGGGGTTGTTTAACGATGAGCAGTTCTTC
CASSQDRGLFNDEQFF
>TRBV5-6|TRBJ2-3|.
TGTGCCAGCAGCTACCCGGGGACGTCGCGGGACACAGATACGCAGTATTTT
CASSYPGTSRDTDTQYF
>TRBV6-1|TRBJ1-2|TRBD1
TGTGCCACCACCAGACAGGGTAACTATGGCTACACCTTC
CATTRQGNYGYTF
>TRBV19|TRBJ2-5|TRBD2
TGTGCCAGTAGTATGCTAGCGGGAGTTCCAGAGACCCAGTACTTC
CASSMLAGVPETQYF
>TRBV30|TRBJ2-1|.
TGTGCCTGGAGTGTACAGGAATTCCCCAGGGCTGGGCAGTTCTTC
CAWSVQEFPRAGQFF
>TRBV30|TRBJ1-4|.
TGTGCCTGGAGCCTTAGGGGGGGAAAACTGTTTTTT
CAWSLRGGKLFF
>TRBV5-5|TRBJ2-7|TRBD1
TGTGCCAGCAGCTTTTGGACAGGGGACTACGAGCAGTACTTC
CASSFWTGDYEQYF
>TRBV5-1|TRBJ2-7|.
TGCGCCAGCAGGCGCGCCTCGACTCCCTACGAGCAGTACTTC
CASRRASTPYEQYF
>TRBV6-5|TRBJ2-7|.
TGTGCCAGCAGTACCCCTGGAAAGGGCGGGTACGAGCAGTACTTC
CASSTPGKGGYEQYF
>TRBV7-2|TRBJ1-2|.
TGTGCCAGCAGCCACACAGCTAACTATGGCTACACCTTC
CASSHTANYGYTF
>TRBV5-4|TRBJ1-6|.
TGTGCCAGCAGCTTGGGACAGTCGAATTCACCCCTCCGCTTT
CASSLGQSNSPLRF
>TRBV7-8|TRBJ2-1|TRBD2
TGTGCCAGCAGCCCCCGACTAGCGCGGAACAATGAGCAGTTCTTC
CASSPRLARNNEQFF
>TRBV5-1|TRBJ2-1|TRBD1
TGCGCCAGCAGCTTCCCCGGGACAGGGACGTACAATGAGCAGTTCTTC
CASSFPGTGTYNEQFF
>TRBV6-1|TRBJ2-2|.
TGTGCCAGCAGTGTCCTGTCTAACACCGGGGAGCTGTTTTTT
CASSVLSNTGELFF
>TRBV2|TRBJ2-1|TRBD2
TGTGCCAGCAGTGAGTGGACTAGCGGGCTGTACAATGAGCAGTTCTTC
CASSEWTSGLYNEQFF
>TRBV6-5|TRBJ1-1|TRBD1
TGTGCCAGCAGACGGACAGGCATGAACACTGAAGCTTTCTTT
CASRRTGMNTEAFF
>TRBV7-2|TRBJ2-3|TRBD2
TGTGCCAGCAGCTTGGGGGGACTAGCGGGGGTAGCGCAGTATTTT
CASSLGGLAGVAQYF
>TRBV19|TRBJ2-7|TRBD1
TGTGCCAGTAGTGTAATTCCGGGACAGGGGCCCCTCGAGCAGTACTTC
CASSVIPGQGPLEQYF
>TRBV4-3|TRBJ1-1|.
TGCGCCAGCAGCCAAGATCATCGGGATAGTAGGACTGAAGCTTTCTTT
CASSQDHRDSRTEAFF
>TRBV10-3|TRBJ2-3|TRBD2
TGTGCCATCAGAAGGGCAGCGGGGGGGCCCTCAGATACGCAGTATTTT
CAIRRAAGGPSDTQYF
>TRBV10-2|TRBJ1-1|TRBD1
TGCGCCACTACCGACAGGGGGCGAGGAGCTTTCTTT
CATTDRGRGAFF
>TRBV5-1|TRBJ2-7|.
TGCGCCAGCAGCTTTGAGACAGACTCCTACGAGCAGTACTTC
CASSFETDSYEQYF
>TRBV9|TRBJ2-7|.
TGTGCCAGCAGCGTAGACGAGGGCAGCTACGAGCAGTACTTC
CASSVDEGSYEQYF